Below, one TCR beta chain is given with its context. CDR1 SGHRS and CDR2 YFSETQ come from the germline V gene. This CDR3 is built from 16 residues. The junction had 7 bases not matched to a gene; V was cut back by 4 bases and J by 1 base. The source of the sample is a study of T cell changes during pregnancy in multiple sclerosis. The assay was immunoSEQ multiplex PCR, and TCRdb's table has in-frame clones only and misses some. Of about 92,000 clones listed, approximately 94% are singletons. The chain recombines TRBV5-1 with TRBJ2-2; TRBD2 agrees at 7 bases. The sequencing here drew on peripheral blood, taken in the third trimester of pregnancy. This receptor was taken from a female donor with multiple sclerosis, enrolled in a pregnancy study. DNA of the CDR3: TGCGCCAGCAGCCAATCCGGGACTAAGAACACCGGGGAGCTGTTTTTT. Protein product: CASSQSGTKNTGELFF.